These 3 T cell receptor beta chains originate from one sample sequenced in a study of T cells in Graves' hyperthyroidism and ophthalmopathy. Using RNA transcripts as the source, TCR beta CDR3 regions were amplified. HTBI primers were used for first-round RT-PCR of the TCR CDR3. MiXCR, run by TCRdb on the multiplex PCR reads, gives a single entry per CDR3 protein. The sample has 400,000 to 500,000 distinct CDR3 sequences; approximately 14% are singletons. The sample was blood. The receptors come from a woman aged 18-29 years with Graves' hyperthyroidism.

This clonotype occurred many times. The chain combines TRBV20-1 with TRBJ2-3; 10 nucleotides match TRBD2. The CDR3 totals 17 residues. Losses at the gene ends were 1 base for V and 6 bases for J; bases not matched to a gene: 13. From germline, CDR1 is DFQATT and CDR2 SNEGSKA (reference sequence). The CDR3 reads CSARGGASGSKLDTQYF. CDR3 nucleotide sequence: TGCAGTGCTAGAGGTGGGGCTAGCGGGAGTAAATTGGATACGCAGTATTTT.

The table lists this clonotype with many counts. CDR3 DNA sequence: TGTGCCAGCAGTAGGGGGGAAGAGCAGTACTTC. Translation: CASSRGEEQYF. The chain is built from TRBV6-5 and TRBJ2-7; D assignment may be TRBD1 or TRBD2 (6 bases each). CDR3 length equals 11 residues. CDR1 is MNHEY, CDR2 SVGAGI, per germline. Trimming cost V 5 bases and J 7 bases, with 9 bases left between them.

The chain recombines TRBV3-1 with TRBJ2-1, with TRBD2 identical over 10 bases. Germline-derived CDR1 and CDR2 are LGHDT and YNNKEL (reference sequence). This CDR3 comprises 15 residues. The V and J ends lost 1 base and 8 bases, in that order; junction bases with no gene match: 5. CDR3 residues: CASSQATSGFYEQFF. CDR3 in DNA: TGTGCCAGCAGCCAAGCGACTAGCGGGTTCTATGAGCAGTTCTTC.